The present T cell receptor (beta chain) was sequenced within a study of cytotoxic CD8 clonotypes in ibrutinib-treated CLL. In the study overall: Of the patients, about a dozen were relapsed/refractory, roughly 15 treatment-naive and approximately 18 IGHV unmutated.

Profiled with immunoSEQ multiplex PCR; TCRdb holds only in-frame clones, not every one. The repertoire holds approximately 50,000 clones, with about 54% as singletons. CDR1 is SGHRS and CDR2 is YFSETQ in the germline V gene. J lost 1 base, V lost 0 bases, and 6 bases had no gene match. The CDR3 runs to 17 residues. Study-level results: Public clonotypes, rarely seen, contracted or held steady on treatment.

This clone showed up just a few times. Its antigen remains unidentified. This TCR derives from a human donor with chronic lymphocytic leukemia. This chain joins TRBV5-1 and TRBJ2-3; 9 nucleotides align to TRBD1. This specimen was PBMCs, taken at disease progression, from a patient treated with ibrutinib. In DNA form, the CDR3 reads TGCGCCAGCAGCTTGGGGGCTACAGGGGGCGGCACAGATACGCAGTATTTT. Its protein is CASSLGATGGGTDTQYF.